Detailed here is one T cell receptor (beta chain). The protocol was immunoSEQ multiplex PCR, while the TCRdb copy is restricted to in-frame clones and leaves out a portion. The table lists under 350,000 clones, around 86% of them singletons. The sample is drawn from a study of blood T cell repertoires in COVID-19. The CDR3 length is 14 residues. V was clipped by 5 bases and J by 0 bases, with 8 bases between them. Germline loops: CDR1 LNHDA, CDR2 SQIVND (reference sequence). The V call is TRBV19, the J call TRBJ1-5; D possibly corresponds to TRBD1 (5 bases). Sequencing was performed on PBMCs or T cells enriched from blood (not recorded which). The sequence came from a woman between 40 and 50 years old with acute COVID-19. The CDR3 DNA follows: TGTGCCAGTAGTCCACAGGATAGCAATCAGCCCCAGCATTTT. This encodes CASSPQDSNQPQHF.